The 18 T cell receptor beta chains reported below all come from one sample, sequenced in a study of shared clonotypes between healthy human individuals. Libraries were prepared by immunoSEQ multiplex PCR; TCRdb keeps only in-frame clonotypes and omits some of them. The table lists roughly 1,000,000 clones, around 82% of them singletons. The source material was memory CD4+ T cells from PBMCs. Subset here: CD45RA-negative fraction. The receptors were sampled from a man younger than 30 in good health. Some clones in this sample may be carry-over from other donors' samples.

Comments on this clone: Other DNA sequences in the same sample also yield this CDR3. The CDR3 reads CASSQGQPQHF. CDR3 in DNA: TGTGCCAGCAGTCAGGGGCAACCCCAGCATTTT. The chain employs TRBV6-1 and TRBJ1-5; D might be TRBD1 (6 bases). Germline V gene lookup returns CDR1 MNHNS and CDR2 SASEGT. V was shortened by 5 bases and J by 10 bases, with 9 bases between the two germline ends. The CDR3 runs to 11 residues.

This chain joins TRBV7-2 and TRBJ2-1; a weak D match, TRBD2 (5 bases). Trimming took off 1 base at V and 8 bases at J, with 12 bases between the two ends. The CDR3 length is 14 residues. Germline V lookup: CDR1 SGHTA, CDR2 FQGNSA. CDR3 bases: TGTGCCAGCAGCTTAGACCGGGGTTGGCATGAGCAGTTCTTC. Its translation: CASSLDRGWHEQFF.

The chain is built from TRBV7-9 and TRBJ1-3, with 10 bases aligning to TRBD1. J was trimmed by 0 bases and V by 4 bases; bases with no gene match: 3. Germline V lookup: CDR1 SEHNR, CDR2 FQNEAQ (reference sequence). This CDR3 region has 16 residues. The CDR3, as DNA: TGTGCCAGCAGCTCCGGGACAGGGGCCTCTGGAAACACCATATATTTT. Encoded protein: CASSSGTGASGNTIYF.

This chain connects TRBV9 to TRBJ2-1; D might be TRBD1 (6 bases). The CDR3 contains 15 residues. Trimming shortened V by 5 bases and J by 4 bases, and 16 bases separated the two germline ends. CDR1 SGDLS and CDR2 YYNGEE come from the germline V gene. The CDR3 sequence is CASSASGTTYNEQFF. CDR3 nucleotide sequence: TGTGCCAGCAGTGCCTCCGGGACAACTTACAATGAGCAGTTCTTC.

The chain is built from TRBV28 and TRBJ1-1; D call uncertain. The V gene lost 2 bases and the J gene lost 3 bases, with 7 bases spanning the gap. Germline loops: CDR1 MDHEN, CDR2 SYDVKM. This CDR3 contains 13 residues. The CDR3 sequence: CASSLIPYTEAFF. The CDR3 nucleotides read TGTGCCAGCAGTTTAATCCCCTACACTGAAGCTTTCTTT.

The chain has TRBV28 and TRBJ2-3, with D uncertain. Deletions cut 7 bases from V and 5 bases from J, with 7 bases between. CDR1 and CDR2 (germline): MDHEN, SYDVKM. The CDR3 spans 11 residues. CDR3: CASKNEDTQYF. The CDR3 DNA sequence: TGTGCCAGCAAAAACGAAGATACGCAGTATTTT.

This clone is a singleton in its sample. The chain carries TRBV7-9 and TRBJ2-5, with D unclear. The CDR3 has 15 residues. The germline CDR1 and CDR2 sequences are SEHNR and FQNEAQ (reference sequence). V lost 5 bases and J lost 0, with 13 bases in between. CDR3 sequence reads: CASSGYRVDQETQYF. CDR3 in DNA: TGTGCCAGCAGCGGCTATCGAGTAGACCAAGAGACCCAGTACTTC.

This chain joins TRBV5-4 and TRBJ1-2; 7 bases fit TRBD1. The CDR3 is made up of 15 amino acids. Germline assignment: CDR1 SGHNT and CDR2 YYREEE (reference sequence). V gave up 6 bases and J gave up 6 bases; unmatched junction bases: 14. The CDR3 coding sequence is TGTGCCAGCACCCTAAAGACAGGGTCCGGGGATGGCTACACCTTC. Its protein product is CASTLKTGSGDGYTF.

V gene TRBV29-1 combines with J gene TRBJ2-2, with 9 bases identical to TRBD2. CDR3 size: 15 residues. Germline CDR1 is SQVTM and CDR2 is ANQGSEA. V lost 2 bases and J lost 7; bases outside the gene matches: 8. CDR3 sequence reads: CSVEFFSGSIGELFF. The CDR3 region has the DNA TGCAGCGTTGAATTCTTTAGCGGGAGTATCGGGGAGCTGTTTTTT.

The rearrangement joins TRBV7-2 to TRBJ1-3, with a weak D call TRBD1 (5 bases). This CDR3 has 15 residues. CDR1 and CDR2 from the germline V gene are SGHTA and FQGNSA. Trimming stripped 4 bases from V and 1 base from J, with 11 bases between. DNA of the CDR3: TGTGCCAGCAGCTCAATAGGGGTATCTGGAAACACCATATATTTT. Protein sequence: CASSSIGVSGNTIYF.

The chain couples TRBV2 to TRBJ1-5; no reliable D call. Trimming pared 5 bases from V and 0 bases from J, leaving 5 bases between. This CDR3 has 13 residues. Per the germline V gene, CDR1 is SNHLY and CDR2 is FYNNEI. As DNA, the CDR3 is TGTGCCAGCAGTCCCTATAGCAATCAGCCCCAGCATTTT. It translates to CASSPYSNQPQHF.

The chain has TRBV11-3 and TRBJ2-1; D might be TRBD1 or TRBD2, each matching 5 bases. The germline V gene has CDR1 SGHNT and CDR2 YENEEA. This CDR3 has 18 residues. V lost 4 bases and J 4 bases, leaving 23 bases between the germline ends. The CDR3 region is CASSSFPPGPGGYNEQFF. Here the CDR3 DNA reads TGTGCCAGCAGCTCTTTCCCCCCGGGACCTGGGGGTTACAATGAGCAGTTCTTC.

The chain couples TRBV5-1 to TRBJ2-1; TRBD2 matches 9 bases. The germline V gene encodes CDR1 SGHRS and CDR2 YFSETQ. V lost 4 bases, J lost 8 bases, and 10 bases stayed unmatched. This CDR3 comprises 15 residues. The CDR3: CASSGSGTSSDEQFF. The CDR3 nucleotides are TGCGCCAGCAGCGGATCCGGGACTAGCTCGGATGAGCAGTTCTTC. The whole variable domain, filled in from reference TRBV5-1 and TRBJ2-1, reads KAGVTQTPRYLIKTRGQQVTLSCSPISGHRSVSWYQQTPGQGLQFLFEYFSETQRNKGNFPGRFSGRQFSNSRSEMNVSTLELGDSALYLCASSGSGTSSDEQFFGPGTRLTVL.

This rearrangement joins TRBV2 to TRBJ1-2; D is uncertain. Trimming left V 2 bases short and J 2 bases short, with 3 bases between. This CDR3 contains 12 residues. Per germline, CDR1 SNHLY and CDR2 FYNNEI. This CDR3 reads CASSERNYGYTF. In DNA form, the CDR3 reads TGTGCCAGCAGTGAAAGGAACTATGGCTACACCTTC.

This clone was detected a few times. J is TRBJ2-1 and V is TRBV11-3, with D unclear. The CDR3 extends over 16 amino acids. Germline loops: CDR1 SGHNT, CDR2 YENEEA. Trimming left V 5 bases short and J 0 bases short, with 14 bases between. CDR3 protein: CASSPRTKSSYNEQFF. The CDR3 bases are TGTGCCAGCAGCCCCCGGACCAAGAGCTCCTACAATGAGCAGTTCTTC.

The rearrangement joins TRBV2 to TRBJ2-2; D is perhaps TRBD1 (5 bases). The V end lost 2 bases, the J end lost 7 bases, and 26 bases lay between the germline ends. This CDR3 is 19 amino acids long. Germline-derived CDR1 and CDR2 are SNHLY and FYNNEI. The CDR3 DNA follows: TGTGCCAGCAGTGAAATGTGTCACCAGGGCCGGGTAGGTAACGGGGAGCTGTTTTTT. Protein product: CASSEMCHQGRVGNGELFF.

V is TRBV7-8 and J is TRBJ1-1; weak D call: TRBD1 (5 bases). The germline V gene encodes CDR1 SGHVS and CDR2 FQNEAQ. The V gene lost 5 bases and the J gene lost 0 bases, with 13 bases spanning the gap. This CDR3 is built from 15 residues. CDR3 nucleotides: TGTGCCAGCAGCCCCAGGGAGGGGCTGAACACTGAAGCTTTCTTT. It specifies CASSPREGLNTEAFF.

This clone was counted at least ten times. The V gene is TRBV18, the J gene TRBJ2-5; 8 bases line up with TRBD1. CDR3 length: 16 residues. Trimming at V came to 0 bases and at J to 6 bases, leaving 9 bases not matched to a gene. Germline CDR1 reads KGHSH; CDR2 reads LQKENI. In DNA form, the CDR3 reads TGTGCCAGCTCACCACCGGTCCAGGGGGCGAGGAAGACCCAGTACTTC. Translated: CASSPPVQGARKTQYF. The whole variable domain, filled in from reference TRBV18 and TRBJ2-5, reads NAGVMQNPRHLVRRRGQEARLRCSPMKGHSHVYWYRQLPEEGLKFMVYLQKENIIDESGMPKERFSAEFPKEGPSILRIQQVVRGDSAAYFCASSPPVQGARKTQYFGPGTRLLVL.